This T cell receptor beta chain was sequenced in a study of CD8+ T cells in alopecia areata. In the study overall: Tofacitinib ran for 6 to 18 months before 6 months off drug. General study findings and limits: TCR sharing was clearer in mice than between patients, perhaps partly owing to patient HLA diversity. Across lesional scalp, and particularly alopecia totalis/universalis, clonality surpassed that of normal scalp.

A note on this clone: The antigen remains unidentified.

The CDR3 covers 13 residues. From germline, CDR1 is SNHLY and CDR2 FYNNEI. V lost 8 bases and J lost 0; bases outside the gene matches: 3. Extracted RNA was reverse transcribed into cDNA, the sequencing template. Only in-frame clones appear in the TCRdb table, and some are missing; sequencing was by immunoSEQ multiplex PCR. This table holds under 250,000 clones, more than 45% found once. Researchers gathered lesional scalp punch biopsies and peripheral blood from patients with alopecia areata. The material was CD4+ T cells sorted from blood, obtained at week 0. The J gene is TRBJ1-2, the V gene TRBV2, with 7 bases aligning to TRBD1. The receptor's source is a human donor with alopecia areata. The CDR3 spells CASGDRPNYGYTF. CDR3 sequence (DNA): TGTGCCAGCGGGGACAGACCTAACTATGGCTACACCTTC.